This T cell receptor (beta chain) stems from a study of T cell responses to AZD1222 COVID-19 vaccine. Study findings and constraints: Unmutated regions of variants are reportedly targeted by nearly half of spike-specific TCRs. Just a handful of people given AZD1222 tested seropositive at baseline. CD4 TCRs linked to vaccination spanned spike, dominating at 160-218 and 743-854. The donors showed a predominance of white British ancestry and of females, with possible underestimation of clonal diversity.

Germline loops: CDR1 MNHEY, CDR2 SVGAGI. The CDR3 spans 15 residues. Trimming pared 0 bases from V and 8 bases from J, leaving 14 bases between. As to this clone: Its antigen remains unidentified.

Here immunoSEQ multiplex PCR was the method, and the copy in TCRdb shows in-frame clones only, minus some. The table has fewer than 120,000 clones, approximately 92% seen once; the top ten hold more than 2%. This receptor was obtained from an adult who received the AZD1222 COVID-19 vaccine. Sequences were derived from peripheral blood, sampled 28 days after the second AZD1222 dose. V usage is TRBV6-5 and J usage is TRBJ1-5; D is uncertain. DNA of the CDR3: TGTGCCAGCAGTTACTCAATCCGGGTTGGGGAGCCCCAGCATTTT. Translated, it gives CASSYSIRVGEPQHF.